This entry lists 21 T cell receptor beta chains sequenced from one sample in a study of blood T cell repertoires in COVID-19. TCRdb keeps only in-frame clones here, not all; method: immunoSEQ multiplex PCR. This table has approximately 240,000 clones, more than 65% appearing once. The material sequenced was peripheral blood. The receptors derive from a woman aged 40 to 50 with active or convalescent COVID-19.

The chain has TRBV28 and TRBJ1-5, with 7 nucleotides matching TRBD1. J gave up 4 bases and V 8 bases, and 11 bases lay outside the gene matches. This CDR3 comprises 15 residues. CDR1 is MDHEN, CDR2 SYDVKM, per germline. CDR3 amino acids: CASSLDREENQPQHF. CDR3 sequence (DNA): TGTGCCAGCTCCCTAGACAGGGAGGAGAATCAGCCCCAGCATTTT.

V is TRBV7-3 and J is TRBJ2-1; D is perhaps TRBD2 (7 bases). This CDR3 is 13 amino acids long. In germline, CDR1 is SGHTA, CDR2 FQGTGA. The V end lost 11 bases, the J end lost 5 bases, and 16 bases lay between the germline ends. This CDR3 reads CASGRGPNNEQFF. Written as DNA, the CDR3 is TGTGCCTCGGGGCGGGGGCCCAACAATGAGCAGTTCTTC.

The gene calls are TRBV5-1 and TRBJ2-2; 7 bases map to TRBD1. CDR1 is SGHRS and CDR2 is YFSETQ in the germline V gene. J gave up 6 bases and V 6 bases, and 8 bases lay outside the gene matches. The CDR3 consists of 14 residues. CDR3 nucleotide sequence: TGCGCCAGCACCCGAGAAGGGGGCCCCGGGGAGCTGTTTTTT. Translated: CASTREGGPGELFF.

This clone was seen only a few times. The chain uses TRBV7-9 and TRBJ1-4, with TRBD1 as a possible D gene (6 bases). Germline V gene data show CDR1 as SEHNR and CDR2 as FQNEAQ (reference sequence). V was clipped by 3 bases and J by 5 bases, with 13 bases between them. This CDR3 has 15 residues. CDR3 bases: TGTGCCAGCAGCTTCCAGGACAGCTGGAATGAAAAACTGTTTTTT. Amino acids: CASSFQDSWNEKLFF.

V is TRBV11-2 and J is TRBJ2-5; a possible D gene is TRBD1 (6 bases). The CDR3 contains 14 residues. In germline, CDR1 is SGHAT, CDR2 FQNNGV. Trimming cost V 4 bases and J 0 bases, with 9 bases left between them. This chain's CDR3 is CASSSTGYQETQYF. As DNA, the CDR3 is TGTGCCAGCAGCTCCACAGGGTACCAAGAGACCCAGTACTTC. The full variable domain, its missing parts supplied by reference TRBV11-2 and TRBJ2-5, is EAGVAQSPRYKIIEKRQSVAFWCNPISGHATLYWYQQILGQGPKLLIQFQNNGVVDDSQLPKDRFSAERLKGVDSTLKIQPAKLEDSAVYLCASSSTGYQETQYFGPGTRLLVL.

CDR3 in amino acids: CASSLYSRQNQPQHF. CDR3 bases: TGTGCCAGCAGCTTGTACAGCAGGCAGAATCAGCCCCAGCATTTT. The rearrangement links TRBV5-6 to TRBJ1-5; D is uncertain. Germline assignment: CDR1 SGHDT and CDR2 YYEEEE. The CDR3 extends over 15 amino acids. With 1 base removed from V and 4 bases from J, the gap between germline ends came to 12 bases.

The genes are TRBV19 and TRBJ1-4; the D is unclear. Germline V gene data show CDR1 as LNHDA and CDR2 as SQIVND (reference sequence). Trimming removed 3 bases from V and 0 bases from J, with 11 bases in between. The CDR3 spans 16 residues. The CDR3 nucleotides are TGTGCCAGTAGTATGGGCGGGATTGCAACTAATGAAAAACTGTTTTTT. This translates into CASSMGGIATNEKLFF.

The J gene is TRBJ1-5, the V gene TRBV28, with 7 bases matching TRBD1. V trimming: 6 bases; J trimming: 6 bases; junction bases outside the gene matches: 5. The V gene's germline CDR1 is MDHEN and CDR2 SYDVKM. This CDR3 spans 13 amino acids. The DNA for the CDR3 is TGTGCCAGCAGCGACAGGGCCGGTCAGCCCCAGCATTTT. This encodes CASSDRAGQPQHF. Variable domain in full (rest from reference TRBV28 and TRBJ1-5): DVKVTQSSRYLVKRTGEKVFLECVQDMDHENMFWYRQDPGLGLRLIYFSYDVKMKEKGDIPEGYSVSREKKERFSLILESASTNQTSMYLCASSDRAGQPQHFGDGTRLSIL.

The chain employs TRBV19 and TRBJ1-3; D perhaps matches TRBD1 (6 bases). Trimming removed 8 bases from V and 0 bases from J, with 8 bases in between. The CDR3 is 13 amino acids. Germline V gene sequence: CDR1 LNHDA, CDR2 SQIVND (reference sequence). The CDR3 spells CASGQTSGNTIYF. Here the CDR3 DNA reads TGTGCCAGTGGACAGACCTCTGGAAACACCATATATTTT.

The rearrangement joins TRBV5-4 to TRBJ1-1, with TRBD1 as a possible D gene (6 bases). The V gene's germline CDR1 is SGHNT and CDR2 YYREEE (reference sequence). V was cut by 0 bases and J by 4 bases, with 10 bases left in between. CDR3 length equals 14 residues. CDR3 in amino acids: CASSLVGHPTEAFF. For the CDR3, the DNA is TGTGCCAGCAGCTTGGTGGGACATCCCACTGAAGCTTTCTTT.

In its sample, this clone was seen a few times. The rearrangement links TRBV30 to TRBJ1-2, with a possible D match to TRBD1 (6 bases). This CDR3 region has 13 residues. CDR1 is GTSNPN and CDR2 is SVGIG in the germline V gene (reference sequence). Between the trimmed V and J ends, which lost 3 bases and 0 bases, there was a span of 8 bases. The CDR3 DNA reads TGTGCCTGGAGGAGGGACACTAACTATGGCTACACCTTC. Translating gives CAWRRDTNYGYTF.

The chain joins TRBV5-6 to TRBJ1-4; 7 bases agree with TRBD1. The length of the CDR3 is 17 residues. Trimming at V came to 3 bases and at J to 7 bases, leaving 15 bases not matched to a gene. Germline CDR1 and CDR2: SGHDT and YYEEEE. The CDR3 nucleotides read TGTGCCAGCAGCTCACAAACCTACAGGGGAGCTATTGAAAAACTGTTTTTT. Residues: CASSSQTYRGAIEKLFF.

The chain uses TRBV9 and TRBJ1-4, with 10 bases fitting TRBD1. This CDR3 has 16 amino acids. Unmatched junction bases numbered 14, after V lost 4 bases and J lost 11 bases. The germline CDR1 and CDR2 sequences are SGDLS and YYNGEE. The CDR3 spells CASSPNPGTGDGKLFF. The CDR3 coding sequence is TGTGCCAGCAGCCCGAACCCCGGGACAGGGGATGGGAAACTGTTTTTT. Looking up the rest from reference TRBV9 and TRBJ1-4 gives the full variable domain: DSGVTQTPKHLITATGQRVTLRCSPRSGDLSVYWYQQSLDQGLQFLIQYYNGEERAKGNILERFSAQQFPDLHSELNLSSLELGDSALYFCASSPNPGTGDGKLFFGSGTQLSVL.

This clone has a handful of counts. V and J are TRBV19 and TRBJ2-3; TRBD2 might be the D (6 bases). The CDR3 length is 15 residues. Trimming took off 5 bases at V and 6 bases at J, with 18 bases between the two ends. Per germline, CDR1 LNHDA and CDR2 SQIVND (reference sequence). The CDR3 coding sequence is TGTGCCAGTAGTCCCATAGGCCTACGGGAGGATACGCAGTATTTT. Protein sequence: CASSPIGLREDTQYF.

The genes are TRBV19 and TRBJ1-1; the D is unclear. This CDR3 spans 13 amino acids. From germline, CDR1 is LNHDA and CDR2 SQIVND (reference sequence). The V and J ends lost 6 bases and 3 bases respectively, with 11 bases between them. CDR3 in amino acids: CASSGALDTEAFF. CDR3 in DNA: TGTGCCAGTAGCGGTGCCTTGGACACTGAAGCTTTCTTT.

This chain's CDR3 is CASSQDGQGQYNEQFF. The DNA for the CDR3 is TGCGCCAGCAGCCAAGATGGGCAGGGGCAATACAATGAGCAGTTCTTC. This chain connects TRBV4-1 to TRBJ2-1; perhaps TRBD1 as D (6 bases). The V end was cut by 0 bases, the J end by 4 bases, with 13 bases between. CDR3 length: 16 amino acids. Germline-derived CDR1 and CDR2 are MGHRA and YSYEKL.

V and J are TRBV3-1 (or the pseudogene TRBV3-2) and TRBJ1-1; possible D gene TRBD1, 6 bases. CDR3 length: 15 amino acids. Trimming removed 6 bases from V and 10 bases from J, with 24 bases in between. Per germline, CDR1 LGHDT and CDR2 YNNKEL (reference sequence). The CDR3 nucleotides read TGTGCCAGCAGGCCTTTACAGGGTGGTATTGTCGGAGCTTTCTTT. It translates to CASRPLQGGIVGAFF.

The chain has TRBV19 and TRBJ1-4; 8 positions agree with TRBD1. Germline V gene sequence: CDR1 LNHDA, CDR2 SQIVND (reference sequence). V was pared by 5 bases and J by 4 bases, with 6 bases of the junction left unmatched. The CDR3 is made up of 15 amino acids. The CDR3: CASSAQGALNEKLFF. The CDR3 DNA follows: TGTGCCAGTAGTGCCCAGGGGGCCCTTAATGAAAAACTGTTTTTT.

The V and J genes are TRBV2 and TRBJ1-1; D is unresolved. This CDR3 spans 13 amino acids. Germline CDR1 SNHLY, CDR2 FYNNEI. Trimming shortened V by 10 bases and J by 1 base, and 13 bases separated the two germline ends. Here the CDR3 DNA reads TGTGCCACCTCGGCTCGGGGGAACACTGAAGCTTTCTTT. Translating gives CATSARGNTEAFF.

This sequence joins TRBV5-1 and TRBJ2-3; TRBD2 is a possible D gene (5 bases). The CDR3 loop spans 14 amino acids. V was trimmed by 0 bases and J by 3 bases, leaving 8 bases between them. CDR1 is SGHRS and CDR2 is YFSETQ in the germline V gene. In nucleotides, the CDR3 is TGCGCCAGCAGCTTGGTAAGGGAGACAGATACGCAGTATTTT. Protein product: CASSLVRETDTQYF.

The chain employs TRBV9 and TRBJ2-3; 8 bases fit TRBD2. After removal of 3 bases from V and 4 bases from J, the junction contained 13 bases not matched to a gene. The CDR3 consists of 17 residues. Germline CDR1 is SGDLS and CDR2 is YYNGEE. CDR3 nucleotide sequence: TGTGCCAGCAGCGCGATTCCGGGACTAGGGTCCTCAGATACGCAGTATTTT. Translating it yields CASSAIPGLGSSDTQYF.